Below are 8 T cell receptor beta chains sequenced from a single sample in a study of blood T cells in healthy people across ages. Alongside a J-beta primer mix, a sample-barcoded 5' primer served in a second PCR lasting about 7 to 12 cycles. TCRdb reprocessed the 5' RACE reads with MiXCR, giving one entry per CDR3 protein. The table includes over 1,500,000 distinct CDR3 sequences, approximately 40% detected once. Sequenced input: blood. The receptors stem from a human donor in good health.

The V call is TRBV7-9, the J call TRBJ1-6; D gene ambiguous. The length of the CDR3 is 16 residues. Trimming took off 1 base at V and 0 bases at J, with 7 bases between the two ends. Germline V lookup: CDR1 SEHNR, CDR2 FQNEAQ (reference sequence). CDR3 region: CASSLGWGSYNSPLHF. As DNA, the CDR3 is TGTGCCAGCAGCTTAGGGTGGGGCTCCTATAATTCACCCCTCCACTTT.

V usage is TRBV7-2 and J usage is TRBJ2-1; 7 bases agree with TRBD1. This CDR3 has 15 amino acids. Per the germline V gene, CDR1 is SGHTA and CDR2 is FQGNSA. Trimming cost V 3 bases and J 0 bases; bases outside gene matches: 2. CDR3 nucleotide sequence: TGTGCCAGCAGCTTGTGGACAGGCTCCTACAATGAGCAGTTCTTC. Residues: CASSLWTGSYNEQFF. Based on the CDR3 plus reference TRBV7-2 and TRBJ2-1, the full variable domain is GAGVSQSPSNKVTEKGKDVELRCDPISGHTALYWYRQSLGQGLEFLIYFQGNSAPDKSGLPSDRFSAERTGGSVSTLTIQRTQQEDSAVYLCASSLWTGSYNEQFFGPGTRLTVL.

The chain uses TRBV27 and TRBJ1-5; possible D gene TRBD1, 6 bases. Germline V lookup: CDR1 MNHEY, CDR2 SMNVEV (reference sequence). This CDR3 has 16 residues. V was trimmed by 5 bases and J by 3 bases, leaving 17 bases between them. This CDR3 reads CASSPSSGDSNQPQHF. CDR3 bases: TGTGCCAGCAGTCCCTCCTCAGGGGATTCCAATCAGCCCCAGCATTTT.

This chain links TRBV7-2 with TRBJ1-2, with D unclear. The CDR3 runs to 13 residues. The ends were cut back, 2 bases at V and 5 bases at J, with 9 bases in the middle. Germline V lookup: CDR1 SGHTA, CDR2 FQGNSA. CDR3 bases: TGTGCCAGCAGCTTACCAGTTTCGTATGGCTACACCTTC. Translated, it gives CASSLPVSYGYTF.

The genes are TRBV20-1 and TRBJ2-7; D perhaps matches TRBD1 (5 bases). Germline lookup yields CDR1 DFQATT and CDR2 SNEGSKA (reference sequence). V was trimmed by 6 bases and J by 0 bases, leaving 12 bases between them. This CDR3 region has 13 residues. CDR3 nucleotide sequence: TGCAGTGCGATGCCAGGGAACTCCTACGAGCAGTACTTC. The encoded protein is CSAMPGNSYEQYF.

This clonotype showed up just once. This sequence joins TRBV7-8 and TRBJ2-3; possible D gene TRBD1, 6 bases. CDR1 and CDR2 from the germline V gene are SGHVS and FQNEAQ. V lost 4 bases, J lost 2 bases, and 16 bases lay in between. The CDR3 sequence is 16 residues long. CDR3 DNA: TGTGCCAGCAGCTCAGCAGGGGCGATGATCACAGATACGCAGTATTTT. Its translation: CASSSAGAMITDTQYF.

This chain uses TRBV6-5 with TRBJ1-2; no definite D call. CDR1 MNHEY and CDR2 SVGAGI come from the germline V gene. The CDR3 runs to 15 residues. Trimming stripped 3 bases from V and 0 bases from J, with 11 bases between. CDR3 nucleotides: TGTGCCAGCAGTTATCGTGGCAGAGCTAACTATGGCTACACCTTC. Its protein is CASSYRGRANYGYTF.

In this sample, this clonotype turned up many times. The gene calls are TRBV7-9 and TRBJ2-1; D might be TRBD2 (7 bases). CDR1 and CDR2 (germline): SEHNR, FQNEAQ (reference sequence). V lost 3 bases to trimming and J lost 3 bases, with 12 bases between them. This CDR3 contains 15 residues. The DNA of the CDR3 is TGTGCCAGCAGCTTGGGGGGGGGCAACTACAATGAGCAGTTCTTC. Amino acids: CASSLGGGNYNEQFF.